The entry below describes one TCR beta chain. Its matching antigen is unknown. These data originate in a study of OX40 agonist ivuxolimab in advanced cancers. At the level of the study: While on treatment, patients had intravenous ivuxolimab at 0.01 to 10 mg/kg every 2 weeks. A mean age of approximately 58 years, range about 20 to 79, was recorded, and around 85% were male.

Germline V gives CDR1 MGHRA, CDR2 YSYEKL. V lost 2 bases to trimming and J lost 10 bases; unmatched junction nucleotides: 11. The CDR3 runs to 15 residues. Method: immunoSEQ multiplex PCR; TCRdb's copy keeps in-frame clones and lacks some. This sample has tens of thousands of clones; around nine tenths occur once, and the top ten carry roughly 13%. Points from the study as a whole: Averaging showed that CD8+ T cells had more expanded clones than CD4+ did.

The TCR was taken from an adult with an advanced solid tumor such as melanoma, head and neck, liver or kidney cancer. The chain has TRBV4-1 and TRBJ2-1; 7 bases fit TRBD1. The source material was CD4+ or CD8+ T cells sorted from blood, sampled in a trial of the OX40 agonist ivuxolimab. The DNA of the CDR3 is TGCGCCAGCAGCCAATTCGAGGGGGCTGGCAAAGAGCAGTTCTTC. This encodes CASSQFEGAGKEQFF.